This T cell receptor beta chain was recorded in a study of T cells in localized non-small cell lung cancer. Whole-study findings and limits: Elevated blood T cell density was associated with longer overall survival. When the top 100 tumor clones were examined, a median about 60 of them also appeared in the adjacent lung, which was paired and uninvolved.

Assay used: immunoSEQ multiplex PCR; TCRdb lists only in-frame clones, some missing. The sample has tens of thousands of clones, 86% seen once. As for this clone: The antigen remains unidentified.

The CDR3 is 17 amino acids. Germline V gene lookup returns CDR1 LGHNA and CDR2 YSLEER. J gave up 0 bases and V 1 base, and 8 bases lay outside the gene matches. The sample here was peripheral blood, taken before any cancer treatment. The sequence derives from a woman aged 35-70 years with stage I lung adenocarcinoma. This chain joins TRBV4-3 and TRBJ1-1; TRBD1 matches 7 bases. The CDR3 sequence: CASSQGPGTVMNTEAFF. The DNA for the CDR3 is TGCGCCAGCAGCCAAGGTCCCGGGACAGTAATGAACACTGAAGCTTTCTTT.